A selection of T cell receptor beta chains follows, all from one sample in a study of T cell changes during pregnancy in multiple sclerosis. Assay used: immunoSEQ multiplex PCR; TCRdb lists only in-frame clones, some missing. Here the sample spans roughly 76,000 clones, 80% to 95% being singletons. The sample was CD4+ T cells from peripheral blood mononuclear cells, taken after pregnancy. These receptors originate from a female donor with multiple sclerosis, enrolled in a pregnancy study. The CDR3 runs from the conserved cysteine through the conserved F or W. The D gene is left open where the match is weak. Clone size is shown for a subset of rows, as once, few, many or a class of expanded clone.

D: -; J: TRBJ1-5; size: once; V: TRBV19; CDR3: CASSIDPRSNQPQHF; DNA: TGTGCCAGTAGTATAGATCCCCGTAGCAATCAGCCCCAGCATTTT
D: -; J: TRBJ2-7; size: -; V: TRBV14; CDR3: CASSQHDRPGYEQYF; DNA: TGTGCCAGCAGCCAGCATGACAGGCCTGGTTACGAGCAGTACTTC
D: TRBD2; J: TRBJ2-7; size: -; V: TRBV27; CDR3: CASRGLAGGELTYEQYF; DNA: TGTGCCAGCAGAGGACTAGCGGGAGGGGAACTAACCTACGAGCAGTACTTC
D: -; J: TRBJ2-7; size: -; V: TRBV21-1; CDR3: CASSKNWECGEQYF; DNA: TGTGCCAGCAGCAAAAATTGGGAGTGCGGCGAGCAGTACTTC
D: TRBD1; J: TRBJ1-3; size: medium-sized; V: TRBV30; CDR3: CAWSRDSGSGNTIYF; DNA: TGTGCCTGGTCGAGGGACAGTGGCTCTGGAAACACCATATATTTT
D: -; J: TRBJ1-2; size: -; V: TRBV13; CDR3: CASSRTHQGYGYTF; DNA: TGTGCCAGCAGCCGCACCCACCAGGGGTATGGCTACACCTTC
D: TRBD1; J: TRBJ1-6; size: -; V: TRBV7-9; CDR3: CAIEDRENSPLHF; DNA: TGTGCCATTGAAGACAGGGAGAATTCACCCCTCCACTTT
D: -; J: TRBJ2-2; size: once; V: TRBV6-1; CDR3: CASIPQGYTGELFF; DNA: TGTGCCAGCATTCCCCAGGGGTACACCGGGGAGCTGTTTTTT
D: TRBD1; J: TRBJ2-5; size: -; V: TRBV5-1; CDR3: CASSWTGGRQETQYF; DNA: TGCGCCAGCAGCTGGACAGGGGGCCGCCAAGAGACCCAGTACTTC
D: TRBD1; J: TRBJ1-1; size: -; V: TRBV5-8; CDR3: CASSLVGTGRYTEAFF; DNA: TGTGCCAGCAGCTTGGTGGGGACAGGGAGGTACACTGAAGCTTTCTTT
D: -; J: TRBJ1-1; size: few; V: TRBV7-3; CDR3: CASSSGGKNTEAFF; DNA: TGTGCCAGCAGTTCCGGGGGGAAGAACACTGAAGCTTTCTTT
D: -; J: TRBJ1-1; size: -; V: TRBV29-1; CDR3: CSVVGTEHTEAFF; DNA: TGCAGCGTTGTTGGGACTGAGCACACTGAAGCTTTCTTT
D: -; J: TRBJ1-3; size: -; V: TRBV6-7; CDR3: CASSSRAGNTIYF; DNA: TGTGCCAGCAGCTCCCGGGCTGGAAACACCATATATTTT
D: -; J: TRBJ1-3; size: -; V: TRBV2; CDR3: CASSGYPGNTIYF; DNA: TGTGCCAGCAGTGGCTATCCTGGAAACACCATATATTTT
D: -; J: TRBJ1-1; size: -; V: TRBV28; CDR3: CASSTPQVTEAFF; DNA: TGTGCCAGCAGTACCCCCCAGGTAACTGAAGCTTTCTTT
D: -; J: TRBJ1-5; size: few; V: TRBV25-1; CDR3: CASLGGNQPQHF; DNA: TGTGCCAGTCTGGGAGGCAATCAGCCCCAGCATTTT
D: TRBD1; J: TRBJ2-7; size: once; V: TRBV5-1; CDR3: CASSSDTGVHEQYF; DNA: TGCGCCAGCAGCTCCGATACAGGGGTTCACGAGCAGTACTTC
D: TRBD1; J: TRBJ2-3; size: -; V: TRBV5-1; CDR3: CASSLVGQGTDTQYF; DNA: TGCGCCAGCAGCTTGGTGGGACAGGGCACAGATACGCAGTATTTT
D: TRBD1; J: TRBJ2-7; size: -; V: TRBV4-1; CDR3: CASSQESGTGLSYEQYF; DNA: TGCGCCAGCAGCCAAGAGTCCGGGACAGGGCTCTCCTACGAGCAGTACTTC
D: TRBD1; J: TRBJ2-2; size: -; V: TRBV19; CDR3: CASSNRQGRTGELFF; DNA: TGTGCCAGTAGTAACCGACAGGGACGGACCGGGGAGCTGTTTTTT
D: TRBD2; J: TRBJ2-7; size: -; V: TRBV11-2; CDR3: CASSRGGKNYEQYF; DNA: TGTGCCAGCAGCCGGGGGGGAAAGAACTACGAGCAGTACTTC
D: -; J: TRBJ2-2; size: once; V: TRBV28; CDR3: CASSYWGGNTGELFF; DNA: TGTGCCAGCAGTTACTGGGGCGGGAACACCGGGGAGCTGTTTTTT
D: TRBD2; J: TRBJ2-1; size: -; V: TRBV13; CDR3: CASSPSRREGPNEIPNEQFF; DNA: TGTGCCAGCAGCCCTAGCAGACGGGAGGGTCCTAATGAGATCCCTAATGAGCAGTTCTTC
D: -; J: TRBJ2-7; size: -; V: TRBV7-2; CDR3: CASSSPNSYEQYF; DNA: TGTGCCAGCAGCTCCCCAAACTCCTACGAGCAGTACTTC
D: TRBD1; J: TRBJ2-7; size: -; V: TRBV27; CDR3: CASSSSGTGATSGYF; DNA: TGTGCCAGCAGTTCGTCCGGGACAGGGGCGACTTCTGGGTACTTC
D: -; J: TRBJ2-1; size: -; V: TRBV5-4; CDR3: CASSLVAGRYNEQFF; DNA: TGTGCCAGCAGCTTGGTGGCTGGCCGTTACAATGAGCAGTTCTTC
D: -; J: TRBJ1-2; size: -; V: TRBV5-5; CDR3: CASNPSGTNYGYTF; DNA: TGTGCCAGCAATCCCAGCGGCACTAACTATGGCTACACCTTC
D: -; J: TRBJ1-5; size: -; V: TRBV10-3; CDR3: CAISESSWSLDQPQHF; DNA: TGTGCCATCAGTGAGTCGAGTTGGAGCCTAGATCAGCCCCAGCATTTT
D: -; J: TRBJ1-6; size: -; V: TRBV27; CDR3: CARLLRGSPLHF; DNA: TGTGCCAGGTTGCTAAGGGGTTCACCCCTCCACTTT
D: -; J: TRBJ2-7; size: -; V: TRBV11-1; CDR3: CASSVHYEQYF; DNA: TGTGCCAGCAGCGTTCACTACGAGCAGTACTTC
D: -; J: TRBJ2-1; size: -; V: TRBV2; CDR3: CASLPPSTYNEQFF; DNA: TGTGCCAGCCTCCCACCTAGCACCTACAATGAGCAGTTCTTC
D: TRBD2; J: TRBJ2-7; size: -; V: TRBV7-3; CDR3: CASSLEGTSGTYEQYF; DNA: TGTGCCAGCAGCTTAGAGGGGACTAGCGGTACCTACGAGCAGTACTTC
D: -; J: TRBJ2-7; size: once; V: TRBV6-1; CDR3: CASSELGVGEQYF; DNA: TGTGCCAGCAGTGAGTTGGGAGTAGGAGAGCAGTACTTC
D: -; J: TRBJ2-7; size: -; V: TRBV6-5; CDR3: CASRQGYEQYF; DNA: TGTGCCAGCAGGCAGGGGTACGAGCAGTACTTC
D: TRBD2; J: TRBJ2-3; size: few; V: TRBV7-9; CDR3: CASSLPRRLAGATDTQYF; DNA: TGTGCCAGCAGCCTCCCCCGCCGACTAGCGGGAGCCACAGATACGCAGTATTTT
D: TRBD2; J: TRBJ2-1; size: -; V: TRBV19; CDR3: CASNDRTSGGNEQFF; DNA: TGTGCCAGTAACGATAGGACTAGCGGGGGCAATGAGCAGTTCTTC
D: -; J: TRBJ1-2; size: -; V: TRBV27; CDR3: CASSPRTENYGYTF; DNA: TGTGCCAGCAGTCCTAGGACAGAAAACTATGGCTACACCTTC
D: TRBD2; J: TRBJ2-5; size: -; V: TRBV7-2; CDR3: CASSPSAGGPGLETQYF; DNA: TGTGCCAGCAGCCCAAGCGCGGGGGGCCCTGGTTTAGAGACCCAGTACTTC
D: TRBD2; J: TRBJ2-7; size: -; V: TRBV28; CDR3: CASKSSGGPSLTYEQYF; DNA: TGTGCCAGCAAATCTAGCGGGGGGCCTTCCCTTACCTACGAGCAGTACTTC
D: -; J: TRBJ2-7; size: -; V: TRBV18; CDR3: CASSPSGTYEQYF; DNA: TGTGCCAGCTCACCAAGCGGTACCTACGAGCAGTACTTC